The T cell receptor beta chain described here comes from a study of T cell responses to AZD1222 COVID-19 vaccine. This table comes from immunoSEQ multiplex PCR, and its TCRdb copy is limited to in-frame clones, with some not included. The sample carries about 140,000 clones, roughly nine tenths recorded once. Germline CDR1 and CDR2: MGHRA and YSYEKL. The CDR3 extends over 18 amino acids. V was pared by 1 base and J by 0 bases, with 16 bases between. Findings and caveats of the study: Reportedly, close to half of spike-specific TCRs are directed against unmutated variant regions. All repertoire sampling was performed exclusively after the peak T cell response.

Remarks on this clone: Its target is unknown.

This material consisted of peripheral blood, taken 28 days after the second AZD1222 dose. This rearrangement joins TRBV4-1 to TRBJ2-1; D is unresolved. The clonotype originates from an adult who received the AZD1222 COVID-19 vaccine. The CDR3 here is CASSQGPQWMSSYNEQFF. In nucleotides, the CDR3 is TGCGCCAGCAGCCAAGGACCCCAGTGGATGAGCTCCTACAATGAGCAGTTCTTC.